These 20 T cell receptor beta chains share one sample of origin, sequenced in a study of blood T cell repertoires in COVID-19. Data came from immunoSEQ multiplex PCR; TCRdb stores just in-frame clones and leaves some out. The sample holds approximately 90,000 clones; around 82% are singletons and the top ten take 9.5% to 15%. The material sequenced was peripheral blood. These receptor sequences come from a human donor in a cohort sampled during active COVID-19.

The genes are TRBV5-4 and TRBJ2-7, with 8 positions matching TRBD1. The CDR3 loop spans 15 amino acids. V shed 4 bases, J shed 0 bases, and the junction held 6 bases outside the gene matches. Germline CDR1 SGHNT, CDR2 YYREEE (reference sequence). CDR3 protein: CASSRDRGRSYEQYF. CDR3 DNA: TGTGCCAGCAGCCGTGACAGGGGTCGCTCCTACGAGCAGTACTTC.

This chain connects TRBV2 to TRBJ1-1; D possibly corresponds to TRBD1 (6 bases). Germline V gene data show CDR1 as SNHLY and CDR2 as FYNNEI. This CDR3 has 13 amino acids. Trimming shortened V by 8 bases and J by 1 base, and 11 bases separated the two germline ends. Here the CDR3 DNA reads TGTGCCAGCGAGTCGGACAGGAACACTGAAGCTTTCTTT. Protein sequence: CASESDRNTEAFF.

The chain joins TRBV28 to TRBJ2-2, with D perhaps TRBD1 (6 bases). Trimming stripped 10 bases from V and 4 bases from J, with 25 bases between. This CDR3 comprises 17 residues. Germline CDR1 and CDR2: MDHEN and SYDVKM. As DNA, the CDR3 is TGTGCCACCCTTAAACAGGGAAATATGGGGTTCACCGGGGAGCTGTTTTTT. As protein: CATLKQGNMGFTGELFF.

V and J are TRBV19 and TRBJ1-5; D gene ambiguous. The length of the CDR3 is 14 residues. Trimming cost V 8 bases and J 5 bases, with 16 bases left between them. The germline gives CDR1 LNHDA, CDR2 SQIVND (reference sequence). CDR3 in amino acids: CASWKVESDQPQHF. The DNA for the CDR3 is TGTGCCAGTTGGAAGGTAGAGAGCGATCAGCCCCAGCATTTT.

The CDR3 here is CASSTGDSSQETQYF. Written as DNA, the CDR3 is TGTGCCAGTAGTACCGGGGACAGCTCTCAAGAGACCCAGTACTTC. The gene calls are TRBV19 and TRBJ2-5; TRBD1 matches 7 bases. CDR3 length: 15 residues. V dropped 4 bases and J dropped 2; count of bases not matched to a gene: 7. CDR1 is LNHDA, CDR2 SQIVND, per germline (reference sequence).

The CDR3 DNA reads TGTGCCAGCAGCTTCGGGACAGGCAATGAGCAGTTCTTC. It yields the protein CASSFGTGNEQFF. The rearrangement joins TRBV7-9 to TRBJ2-1; 8 nucleotides match TRBD1. Germline CDR1 SEHNR, CDR2 FQNEAQ (reference sequence). The CDR3 runs to 13 residues. The V gene end was trimmed by 3 bases and the J gene end by 6 bases; junction bases not matched to a gene: 1.

In DNA, the CDR3 is TGTGCCTGGAGTGGATTGGCAGGGGGCAAAATGAATGAGCAGTTCTTC. Translation gives CAWSGLAGGKMNEQFF. The V gene is TRBV30, the J gene TRBJ2-1; 8 nucleotides agree with TRBD1. J was trimmed by 7 bases and V by 1 base; bases with no gene match: 12. Germline CDR1 is GTSNPN and CDR2 is SVGIG (reference sequence). This CDR3 region has 16 residues.

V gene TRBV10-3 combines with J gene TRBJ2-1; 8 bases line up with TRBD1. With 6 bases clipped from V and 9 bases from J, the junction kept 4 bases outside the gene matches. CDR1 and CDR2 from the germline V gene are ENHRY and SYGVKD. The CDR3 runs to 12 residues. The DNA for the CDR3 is TGTGCCATCAGGGCAGGGGGCATTGAGCAGTTCTTC. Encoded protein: CAIRAGGIEQFF.

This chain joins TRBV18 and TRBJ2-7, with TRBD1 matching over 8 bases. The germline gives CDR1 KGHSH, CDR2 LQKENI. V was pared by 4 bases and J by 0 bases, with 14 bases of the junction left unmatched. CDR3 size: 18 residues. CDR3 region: CASSRTDRGTGVSYEQYF. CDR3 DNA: TGTGCCAGCTCACGAACGGATAGAGGGACAGGAGTCTCCTACGAGCAGTACTTC.

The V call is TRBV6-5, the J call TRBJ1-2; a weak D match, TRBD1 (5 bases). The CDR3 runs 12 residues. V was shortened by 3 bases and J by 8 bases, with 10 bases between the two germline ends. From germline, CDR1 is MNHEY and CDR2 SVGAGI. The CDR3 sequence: CASSYGARGYTF. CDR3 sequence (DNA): TGTGCCAGCAGTTATGGGGCACGAGGCTACACCTTC.

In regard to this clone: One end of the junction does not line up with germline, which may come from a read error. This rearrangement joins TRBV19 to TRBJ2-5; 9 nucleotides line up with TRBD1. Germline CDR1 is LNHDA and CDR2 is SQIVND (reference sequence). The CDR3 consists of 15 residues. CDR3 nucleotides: TGTGCCAGTAGTATCCTTGGACAGGGGAGAGAGGCCCAGTACTTC. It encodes CASSILGQGREAQYF. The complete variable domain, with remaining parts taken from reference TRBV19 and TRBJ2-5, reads DGGITQSPKYLFRKEGQNVTLSCEQNLNHDAMYWYRQDPGQGLRLIYYSQIVNDFQKGDIAEGYSVSREKKESFPLTVTSAQKNPTAFYLCASSILGQGREAQYFGPGTRLLVL.

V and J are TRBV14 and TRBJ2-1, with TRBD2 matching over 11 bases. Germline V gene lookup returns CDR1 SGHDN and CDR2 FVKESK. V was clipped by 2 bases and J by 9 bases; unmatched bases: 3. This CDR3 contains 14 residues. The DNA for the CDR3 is TGTGCCAGCAGCCAACTAGCGGGAGGATTTGAGCAGTTCTTC. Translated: CASSQLAGGFEQFF.

CDR3 region: CASSGRGRGTGELFF. For the CDR3, the DNA is TGTGCCAGTAGTGGAAGGGGAAGAGGCACCGGGGAGCTGTTTTTT. The rearrangement uses TRBV19 and TRBJ2-2; possibly TRBD1 for D (5 bases). V was clipped by 5 bases and J by 4 bases, with 14 bases between them. This CDR3 has 15 residues. Per germline, CDR1 LNHDA and CDR2 SQIVND (reference sequence).

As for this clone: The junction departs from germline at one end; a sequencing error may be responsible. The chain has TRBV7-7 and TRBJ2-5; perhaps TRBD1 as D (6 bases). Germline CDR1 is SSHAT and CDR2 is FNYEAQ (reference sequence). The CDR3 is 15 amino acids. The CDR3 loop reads CASSPGTYNQETQYF. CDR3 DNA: TGTGCTAGCAGCCCCGGGACATACAACCAAGAGACCCAGTACTTC.

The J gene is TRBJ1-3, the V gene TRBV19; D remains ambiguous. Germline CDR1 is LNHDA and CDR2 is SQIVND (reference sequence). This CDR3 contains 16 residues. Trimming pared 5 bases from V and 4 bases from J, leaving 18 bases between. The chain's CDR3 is CASSPRAGESGNTIYF. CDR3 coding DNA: TGTGCCAGTAGTCCCCGGGCCGGGGAGTCCGGAAACACCATATATTTT.

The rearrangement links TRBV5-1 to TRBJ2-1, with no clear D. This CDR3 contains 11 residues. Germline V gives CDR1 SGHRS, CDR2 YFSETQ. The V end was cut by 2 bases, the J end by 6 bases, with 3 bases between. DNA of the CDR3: TGCGCCAGCAGCTTCGGCAATGAGCAGTTCTTC. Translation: CASSFGNEQFF.

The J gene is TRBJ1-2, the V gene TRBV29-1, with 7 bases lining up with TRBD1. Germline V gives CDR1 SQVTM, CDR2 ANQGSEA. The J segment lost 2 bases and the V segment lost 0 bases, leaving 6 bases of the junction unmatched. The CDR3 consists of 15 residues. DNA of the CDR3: TGCAGCGTTGAAGATCGGGGCAGGGGGAACTATGGCTACACCTTC. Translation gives CSVEDRGRGNYGYTF. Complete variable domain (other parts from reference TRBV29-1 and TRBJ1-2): SAVISQKPSRDICQRGTSLTIQCQVDSQVTMMFWYRQQPGQSLTLIATANQGSEATYESGFVIDKFPISRPNLTFSTLTVSNMSPEDSSIYLCSVEDRGRGNYGYTFGSGTRLTVV.

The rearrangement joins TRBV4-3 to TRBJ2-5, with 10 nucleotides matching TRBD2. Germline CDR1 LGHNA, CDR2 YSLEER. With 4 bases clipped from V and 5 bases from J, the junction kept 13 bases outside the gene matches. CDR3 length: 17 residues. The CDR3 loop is CASSPGLASGRGETQYF. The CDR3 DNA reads TGCGCCAGCAGCCCGGGACTAGCGAGCGGTAGAGGGGAGACCCAGTACTTC.

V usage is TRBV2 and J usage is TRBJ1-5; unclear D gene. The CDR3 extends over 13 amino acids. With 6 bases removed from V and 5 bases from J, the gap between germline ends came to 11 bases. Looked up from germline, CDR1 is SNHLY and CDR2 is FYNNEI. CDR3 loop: CASRATRDQPQHF. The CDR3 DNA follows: TGTGCCAGCAGAGCCACGCGCGATCAGCCCCAGCATTTT.

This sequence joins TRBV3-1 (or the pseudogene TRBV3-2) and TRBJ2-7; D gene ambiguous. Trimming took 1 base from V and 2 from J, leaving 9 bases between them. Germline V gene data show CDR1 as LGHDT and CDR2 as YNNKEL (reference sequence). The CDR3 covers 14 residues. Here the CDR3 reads CASSQGAGTYEQYF. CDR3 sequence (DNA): TGTGCCAGCAGCCAAGGGGCAGGAACCTACGAGCAGTACTTC.